The rows below give T cell receptor beta chains drawn from one sample of a study of cytomegalovirus exposure and HLA in healthy donors. Clones were read by immunoSEQ multiplex PCR, and TCRdb kept only the in-frame ones, dropping some. Of 200,000 to 250,000 clones in the sample, less than 90% were seen once. Sequenced input: PBMCs. The receptors were gathered from a man younger than 35 in good health and CMV-seropositive. CDR3s include the opening cysteine and the closing phenylalanine or tryptophan. Fields, in order: J gene, V gene, clone size, CDR3 protein. Some rows mark clone size as missing; the rest say once, few, many or name a class of expanded clone.

>TRBJ2-2|TRBV29-1|-
CSVGVNTGELFF
>TRBJ2-5|TRBV5-1|-
CASSLGSAEETQYF
>TRBJ2-5|TRBV5-1|-
CASSLIGLAAETQYF
>TRBJ1-4|TRBV30|once
CAWNRTPYEKLFF
>TRBJ2-5|TRBV2|-
CASTWTSGAQETQYF
>TRBJ1-3|TRBV7-7|-
CASSLETGTAGNTIYF
>TRBJ2-3|TRBV9|-
CASSVVMADTQYF
>TRBJ2-3|TRBV7-2|-
CASSLEGVGAQYF
>TRBJ1-1|TRBV29-1|once
CSVEGQGQTEAFF
>TRBJ1-5|TRBV19|-
CASRDGQGFYQPQHF
>TRBJ1-5|TRBV6-6|-
CASSLEDRREPQHF
>TRBJ2-2|TRBV4-3|-
CASSQEGGNTGELFF
>TRBJ1-2|TRBV29-1|once
CSVGEPRDRGLGYTF
>TRBJ2-5|TRBV11-2|once
CASSLGGGNQETQYF
>TRBJ1-3|TRBV25-1|-
CASRGVGSGNTIYF
>TRBJ1-5|TRBV19|-
CASNRGNQPQHF
>TRBJ2-4|TRBV27|-
CASSPGLAKNIQYF
>TRBJ2-4|TRBV10-3|-
CAIKGQGKNIQYF
>TRBJ2-7|TRBV5-5|-
CASSLAPRGSNEQYF
>TRBJ2-1|TRBV18|-
CASSWTESNEQFF
>TRBJ1-1|TRBV15|-
CATSRGLGFLAEAFF
>TRBJ1-4|TRBV27|-
CASRARVNEKLFF
>TRBJ2-1|TRBV15|-
CATSRDLQAGNEQFF
>TRBJ2-7|TRBV7-9|-
CASSGITSGGVFEQYF
>TRBJ1-1|TRBV6-5|-
CASSLSGTERTEAFF
>TRBJ1-3|TRBV27|-
CASSLLGGQGPGNTIYF
>TRBJ1-1|TRBV30|-
CAWSVLRSGTEAFF
>TRBJ2-7|TRBV4-1|-
CASSHWARDFAYEQYF
>TRBJ2-2|TRBV19|few
CASSSPGGSGNTGELFF
>TRBJ1-1|TRBV11-2|-
CASSTVSGLFF
>TRBJ2-7|TRBV5-1|-
CASSTGLVPINLYEQYF
>TRBJ2-1|TRBV7-3|-
CASSTVAGGPLGEQFF
>TRBJ1-5|TRBV2|-
CASSGPGVQPQHF
>TRBJ2-7|TRBV15|-
CATSRERGAVAYEQYF
>TRBJ1-5|TRBV2|few
CASTEGQPNQPQHF
>TRBJ1-1|TRBV2|once
CASRLERSAEAFF
>TRBJ1-1|TRBV27|once
CASSLSVGMNTEAFF
>TRBJ2-1|TRBV14|-
CASSQVYGDSFTYNEQFF
>TRBJ1-1|TRBV28|-
CASKFGRDRVNTEAFF
>TRBJ2-5|TRBV6-1|-
CASSEVFTPQETQYF
>TRBJ2-1|TRBV27|-
CASSTTPGFDEQFF
>TRBJ2-1|TRBV7-9|-
CASSSWGRSPDHEQFF
>TRBJ2-3|TRBV5-4|-
CASSHTGGDTQYF
>TRBJ1-1|TRBV30|-
CAWTLFSEAFF
>TRBJ1-2|TRBV27|-
CASSLSGTGFYGYTF
>TRBJ2-3|TRBV5-6|-
CASSFDTNTDTQYF
>TRBJ2-3|TRBV6-4|few
CASSDGTSGTDTQYF
>TRBJ2-5|TRBV6-5|-
CASSYTIAVQETQYF
>TRBJ1-5|TRBV28|-
CASSPRTGYQPQHF
>TRBJ1-1|TRBV6-5|-
CASSKTGASFGAFF
>TRBJ1-5|TRBV30|-
CAWSGERGQPQHF
>TRBJ2-1|TRBV27|-
CASSLRASGGSYNEQFF